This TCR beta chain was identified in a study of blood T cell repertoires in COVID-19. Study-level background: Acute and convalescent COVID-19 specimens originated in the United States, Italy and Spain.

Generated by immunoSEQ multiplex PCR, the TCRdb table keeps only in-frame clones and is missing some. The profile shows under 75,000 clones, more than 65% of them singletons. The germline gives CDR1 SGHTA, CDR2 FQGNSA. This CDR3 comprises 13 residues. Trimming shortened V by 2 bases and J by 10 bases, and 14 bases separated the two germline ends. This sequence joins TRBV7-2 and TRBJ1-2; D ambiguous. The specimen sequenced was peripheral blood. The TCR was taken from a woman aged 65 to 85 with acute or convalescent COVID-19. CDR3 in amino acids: CASSLRPEEVYTF. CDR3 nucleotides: TGTGCCAGCAGCTTACGGCCCGAGGAGGTCTACACCTTC.